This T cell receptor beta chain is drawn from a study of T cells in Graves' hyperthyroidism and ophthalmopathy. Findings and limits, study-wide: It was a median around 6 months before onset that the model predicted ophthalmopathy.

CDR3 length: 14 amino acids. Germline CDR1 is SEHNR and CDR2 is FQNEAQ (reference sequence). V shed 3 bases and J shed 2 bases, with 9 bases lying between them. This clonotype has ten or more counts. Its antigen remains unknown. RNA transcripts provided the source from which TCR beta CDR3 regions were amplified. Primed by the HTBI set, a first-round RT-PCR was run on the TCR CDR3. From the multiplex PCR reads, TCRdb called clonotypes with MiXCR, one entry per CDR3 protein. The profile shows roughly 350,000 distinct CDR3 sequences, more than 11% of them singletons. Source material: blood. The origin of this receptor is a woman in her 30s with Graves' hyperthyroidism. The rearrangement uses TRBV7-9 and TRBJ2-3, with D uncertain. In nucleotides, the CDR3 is TGTGCCAGCAGCTTGGGGTCGTCCACAGATACGCAGTATTTT. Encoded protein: CASSLGSSTDTQYF.